This T cell receptor beta chain was sequenced for a study of T cell responses to AZD1222 COVID-19 vaccine. The V gene end was trimmed by 6 bases and the J gene end by 10 bases; junction bases not matched to a gene: 8. The CDR3 runs 14 residues. In germline, CDR1 is MNHEY, CDR2 SMNVEV (reference sequence). Profiling relied on immunoSEQ multiplex PCR, and the TCRdb table lists in-frame clones only, not all of them. The sample includes 120,000 to 150,000 clones, about 81% seen only once; the top ten take 4.1%. The rearrangement uses TRBV27 and TRBJ1-6; the match to TRBD1 covers 8 bases. The sequences come from peripheral blood, collected on day 0 of MenACWY control vaccination. This TCR came from an adult in good health. This CDR3 is CASSLQGVGSPLHF. The CDR3 DNA reads as TGTGCCAGCAGCTTACAGGGGGTCGGGTCACCCCTCCACTTT.